This T cell receptor beta chain was identified in a study of T cell changes during pregnancy in multiple sclerosis. Using immunoSEQ multiplex PCR, the repertoire was profiled, and TCRdb retains in-frame clones only, with some absent. The table lists tens of thousands of clones, 90% to 95% of them singletons. The CDR3 has 16 residues. The germline CDR1 and CDR2 sequences are SGHTA and FQGNSA. V gave up 6 bases and J gave up 4 bases, with 19 bases separating them. The receptor comes from a female donor in good health, enrolled as a control in a pregnancy study. The chain employs TRBV7-2 and TRBJ1-3, with D tentatively TRBD1 (6 bases). This sample comprised CD4+ T cells from peripheral blood mononuclear cells, obtained in the second trimester of pregnancy. The CDR3 here is CASSRLQGSGGNTIYF. CDR3 sequence (DNA): TGTGCCAGCAGTCGTTTACAGGGATCGGGAGGAAACACCATATATTTT.